Included here is one T cell receptor (beta chain) sequence, with context. This clonotype was counted only a few times. What antigen it recognizes has not been identified. Base qualities were left out, and no much larger clone turns up one base away. Library preparation used 5' RACE. For sequencing, an Illumina HiSeq 2500 was employed. A second about 7 to 12 cycle PCR used a sample-barcoded 5' primer and a J-beta primer mix. A template-switch 5' adaptor carrying 12 random nucleotides introduced a unique molecular identifier onto each TCR beta cDNA molecule. At least 2.5 million CDR3-containing paired-end reads were obtained from each sample. The Mint cDNA synthesis kit, primed by a TRBC-specific oligonucleotide, was used to synthesize first-strand cDNA from all RNA. After uracil-DNA glycosylase treatment, a first 18-cycle PCR used universal primers M1SS and BC2_uni_R on all cDNA. From the authors' description of their analysis: For normalization, 1 million high-quality reads, each with a distinct molecular identifier, were randomly selected from each sample. Reads with shared molecular identifiers were discarded instead of being binned into consensus sequences. MiTCR, set to a Q25 quality threshold and the strictest error-elimination algorithm, was used for CDR3 identification, clonotype clustering and error correction. Lower-bound total TCR beta diversity was estimated with a nonparametric unseen species model using Euler transformation. Using fastp at Q25 and MiXCR, TCRdb reprocessed the public reads and kept productive beta chains. CDR3 protein duplicates are merged, each entry listing the most common genes and DNA. What appears here as the V and J calls and clone size reflects TCRdb's work, not the paper's. The sample has about a million distinct CDR3 sequences on record, just over 50% of them singletons. 20% to 25% of the sample is held by the ten biggest clonotypes.

The sample comes from a study of blood T cells in healthy people across ages (dated by TCRdb to the mid-2010s). Concerning the study at large: In model experiments, roughly one uniquely barcoded TCR beta cDNA molecule per two T cells was captured by template switching. Using deep sequencing normalized with unique cDNA molecular identifiers, the study measured how TCR beta repertoire diversity changes with age. The donors were divided into four age groups: young (average around 15 years), middle-aged (roughly 42), aged (approximately 62) and long-lived (about 80). To avoid experimental bias, donors of different ages were spread randomly across the sequencing lanes. Two additional independent replicas of 1 million unique cDNA reads from the same blood draw were analyzed for two donors (one aged 18 to 30 and one aged 80 or older).

Systemically healthy Caucasian individuals from Russia, 35 to 50 in total and aged roughly 6 to 100 years, were included as donors. Ten milliliters of peripheral blood were drawn from each donor into EDTA-treated Vacutainer tubes. Ficoll-Paque density-gradient centrifugation was used to isolate PBMCs, with at least 7 million obtained per sample. Trizol reagent was used to extract total RNA from the PBMCs, yielding at least 6 micrograms per sample. For every donor, an aliquot of PBMCs went through flow cytometry to measure the percentages of naive CD45RAhigh/CD27high T cells. What the research found in general, with its limitations: As age increased, observed TCR beta diversity per million T cells dropped in a roughly linear way, and a significant reduction was already evident by age roughly 40. Because profiling used bulk unsorted PBMCs, naive and antigen-experienced compartments could not be compared conclusively. Compared with the aged group, the long-lived group had more naive CD4+ T cells, fewer expanded clones and increased TCR diversity, suggesting age selection. Estimates of total diversity based on one million sequenced T cells were considered lower bounds and underestimates. Because donor CMV infection status was unknown, age-related changes in expanded clonotypes were potentially confounded. A strong correlation was found between observed TCR beta diversity and the percentage of naive T cells measured by flow cytometry.

Input material: blood. This clonotype originated in a woman in her sixties in good health.

The CDR3 sequence is CATGRVAKNIQYF. The sequence in DNA is TGTGCCACCGGAAGGGTAGCCAAAAACATTCAGTACTTC. The rearranged chain carries TRBV6-2 or TRBV6-3 and TRBJ2-4; no D gene can be assigned with confidence. From its cysteine to its phenylalanine, the CDR3 spans 13 amino acids. Only the CDR3 DNA stays, 39 bases, in frame from base 1. V loses 10 bases of germline sequence and J loses 0 bases, and the interval between the two ends is 10 bases. Based on the germline V gene, the CDR1 and CDR2 sequences are MNHEY and SVGEGT.